Sequencing of this T cell receptor beta chain was carried out in a study of blood T cells in healthy people across ages. Study outcomes and limitations: It was held that the diversity estimates obtained from one million T cells were underestimates.

Researchers report isolating at least 7 million PBMCs per sample. A J-beta primer mix and a sample-barcoded 5' primer were used in a second PCR of roughly 7 to 12 cycles. TCRdb used MiXCR to reprocess the 5' RACE reads, holding one entry per CDR3 protein. The table lists roughly 570,000 distinct CDR3 sequences, about 26% of them singletons. In its sample, this clonotype was seen many times. Its antigen is undetermined. V was clipped by 7 bases and J by 8 bases; unmatched bases: 8. There are 14 residues in the CDR3. Per germline, CDR1 LGHNA and CDR2 YSLEER. This TCR derives from a woman aged 70-85 years in good health. V usage is TRBV4-3 and J usage is TRBJ1-6; TRBD1 matches 7 bases. The sample consisted of blood. CDR3 in amino acids: CASNHRGADSPLHF. The DNA for the CDR3 is TGCGCCAGCAACCACAGGGGCGCTGATTCACCCCTCCACTTT.